This T cell receptor (beta chain) stems from a study of blood T cell repertoires in COVID-19. Study in general: Italy, Spain and the United States were the sources of the convalescent and acute COVID-19 samples.

Authors' analysis steps: Cell counts per sample came from amplifying reference gene primers. TCRdb keeps only in-frame clones here, not all; method: immunoSEQ multiplex PCR. V and J calls and clone size are as listed in that table; D and trimming were resolved from the DNA. The sample consists of around 94,000 clones, approximately 80% of them appearing once. Germline CDR1 and CDR2: SGHTA and FQGNSA. The CDR3 is 16 residues long. The ends lost 2 bases at V and 6 bases at J; junction bases unmatched: 8. The sequence was obtained from a man in his sixties with active or convalescent COVID-19. Input material: peripheral blood. The chain joins TRBV7-2 to TRBJ2-1, with 9 bases lining up with TRBD2. The chain's CDR3 is CASSLQAGGPRNEQFF. CDR3 coding DNA: TGTGCCAGCAGCTTACAGGCGGGAGGGCCGCGCAATGAGCAGTTCTTC.